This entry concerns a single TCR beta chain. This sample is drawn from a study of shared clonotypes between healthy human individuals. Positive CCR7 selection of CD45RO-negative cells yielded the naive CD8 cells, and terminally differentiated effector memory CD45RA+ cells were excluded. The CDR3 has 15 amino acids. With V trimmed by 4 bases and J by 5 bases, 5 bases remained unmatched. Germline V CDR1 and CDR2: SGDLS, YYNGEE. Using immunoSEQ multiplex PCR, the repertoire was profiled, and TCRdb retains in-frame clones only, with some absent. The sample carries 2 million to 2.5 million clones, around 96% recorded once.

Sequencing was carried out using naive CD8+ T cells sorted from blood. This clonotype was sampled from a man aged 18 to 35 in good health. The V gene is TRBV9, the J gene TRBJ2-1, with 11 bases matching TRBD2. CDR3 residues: CASSPGLAVDNEQFF. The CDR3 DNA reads TGTGCCAGCAGCCCGGGACTAGCGGTTGACAATGAGCAGTTCTTC.